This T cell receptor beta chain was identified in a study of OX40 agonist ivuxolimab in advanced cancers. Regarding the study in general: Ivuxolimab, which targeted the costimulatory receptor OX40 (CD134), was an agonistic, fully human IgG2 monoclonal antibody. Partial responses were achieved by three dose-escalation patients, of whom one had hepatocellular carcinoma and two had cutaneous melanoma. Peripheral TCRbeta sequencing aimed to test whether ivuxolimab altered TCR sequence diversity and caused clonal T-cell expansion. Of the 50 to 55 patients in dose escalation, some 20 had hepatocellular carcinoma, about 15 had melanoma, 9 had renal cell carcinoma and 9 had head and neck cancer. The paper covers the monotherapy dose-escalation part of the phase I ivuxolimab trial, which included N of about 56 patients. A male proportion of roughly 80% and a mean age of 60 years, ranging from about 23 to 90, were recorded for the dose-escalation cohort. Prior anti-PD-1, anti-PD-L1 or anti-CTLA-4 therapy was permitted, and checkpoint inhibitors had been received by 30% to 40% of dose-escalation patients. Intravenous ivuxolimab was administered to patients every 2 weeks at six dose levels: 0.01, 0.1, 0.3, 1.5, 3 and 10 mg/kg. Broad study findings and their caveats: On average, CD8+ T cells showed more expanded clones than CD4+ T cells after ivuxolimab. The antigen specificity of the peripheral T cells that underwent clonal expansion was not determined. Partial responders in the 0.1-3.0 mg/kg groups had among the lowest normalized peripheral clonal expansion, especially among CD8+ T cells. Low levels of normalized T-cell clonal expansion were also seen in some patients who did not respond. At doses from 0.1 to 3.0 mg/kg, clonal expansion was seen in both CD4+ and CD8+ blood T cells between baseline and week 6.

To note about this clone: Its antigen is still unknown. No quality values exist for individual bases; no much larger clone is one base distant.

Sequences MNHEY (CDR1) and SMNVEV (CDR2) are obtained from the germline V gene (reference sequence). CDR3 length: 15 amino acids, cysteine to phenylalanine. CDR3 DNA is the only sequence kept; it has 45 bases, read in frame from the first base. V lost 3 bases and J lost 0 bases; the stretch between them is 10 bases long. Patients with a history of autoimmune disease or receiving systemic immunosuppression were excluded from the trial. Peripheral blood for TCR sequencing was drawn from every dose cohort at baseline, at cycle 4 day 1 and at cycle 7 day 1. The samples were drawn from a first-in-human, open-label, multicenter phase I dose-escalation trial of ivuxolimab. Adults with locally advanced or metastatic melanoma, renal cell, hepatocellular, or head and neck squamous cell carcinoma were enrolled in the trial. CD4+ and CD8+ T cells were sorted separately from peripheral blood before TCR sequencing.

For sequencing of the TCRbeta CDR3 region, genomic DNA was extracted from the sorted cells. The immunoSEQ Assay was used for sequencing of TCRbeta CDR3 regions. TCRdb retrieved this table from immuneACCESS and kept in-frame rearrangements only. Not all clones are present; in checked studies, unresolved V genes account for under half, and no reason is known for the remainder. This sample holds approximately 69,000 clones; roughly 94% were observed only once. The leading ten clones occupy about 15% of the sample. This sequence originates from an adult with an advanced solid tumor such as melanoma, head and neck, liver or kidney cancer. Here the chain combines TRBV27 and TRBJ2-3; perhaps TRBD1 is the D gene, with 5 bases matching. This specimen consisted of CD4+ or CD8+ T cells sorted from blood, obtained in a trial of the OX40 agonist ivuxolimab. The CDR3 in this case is CASSFFGASTDTQYF. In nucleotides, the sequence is TGTGCCAGCAGTTTTTTTGGGGCTAGCACAGATACGCAGTATTTT.